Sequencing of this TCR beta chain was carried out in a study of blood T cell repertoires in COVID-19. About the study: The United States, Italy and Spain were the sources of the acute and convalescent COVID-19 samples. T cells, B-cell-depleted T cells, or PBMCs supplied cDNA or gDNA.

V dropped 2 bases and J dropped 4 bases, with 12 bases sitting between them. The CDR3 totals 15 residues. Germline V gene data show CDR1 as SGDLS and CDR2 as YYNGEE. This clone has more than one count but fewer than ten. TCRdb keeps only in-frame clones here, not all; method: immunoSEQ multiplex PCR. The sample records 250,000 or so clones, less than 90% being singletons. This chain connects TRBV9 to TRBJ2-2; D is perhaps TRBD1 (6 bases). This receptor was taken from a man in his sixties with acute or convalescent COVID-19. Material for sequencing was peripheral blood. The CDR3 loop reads CASSVRGFSTGELFF. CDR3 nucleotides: TGTGCCAGCAGCGTCAGGGGCTTCAGCACCGGGGAGCTGTTTTTT.